The 32 T cell receptor beta chains given below trace back to one sample, sequenced in a study of shared clonotypes between healthy human individuals. Profiled with immunoSEQ multiplex PCR; TCRdb holds only in-frame clones, not every one. The sample yields over a million clones, about four fifths seen once. The sequencing sample was made of memory CD4+ T cells from PBMCs. Subset reported: CD45RA-negative fraction. These TCRs come from a man aged 18 to 29 in good health. Some clones in this sample may be carry-over from other donors' samples.

V is TRBV5-1 and J is TRBJ2-3; either TRBD1 or TRBD2 may supply D (5 bases each). This CDR3 is built from 16 residues. CDR1 is SGHRS, CDR2 YFSETQ, per germline. The V end lost 4 bases, the J end lost 6 bases, and 21 bases lay between the germline ends. The CDR3 here is CASSQRGATEEDTQYF. The CDR3 DNA reads TGCGCCAGCAGCCAACGAGGGGCTACCGAAGAGGATACGCAGTATTTT. The full variable domain, with the rest looked up from reference TRBV5-1 and TRBJ2-3, is KAGVTQTPRYLIKTRGQQVTLSCSPISGHRSVSWYQQTPGQGLQFLFEYFSETQRNKGNFPGRFSGRQFSNSRSEMNVSTLELGDSALYLCASSQRGATEEDTQYFGPGTRLTVL.

This chain joins TRBV18 and TRBJ1-4; D is perhaps TRBD1 (5 bases). Per germline, CDR1 KGHSH and CDR2 LQKENI. The V gene lost 6 bases and the J gene lost 6 bases, with 20 bases spanning the gap. This CDR3 has 16 residues. In DNA form, the CDR3 reads TGTGCCAGCTCCATAAGAGGGACGGCCGGGGATGAAAAACTGTTTTTT. This sequence encodes CASSIRGTAGDEKLFF.

The gene calls are TRBV4-1 and TRBJ2-3, with D tentatively TRBD2 (5 bases). Germline V CDR1 and CDR2: MGHRA, YSYEKL. With 0 bases removed from V and 0 bases from J, the gap between germline ends came to 10 bases. This CDR3 has 16 amino acids. The CDR3 protein is CASSQEASPSTDTQYF. The DNA of the CDR3 is TGCGCCAGCAGCCAAGAGGCTAGCCCTAGCACAGATACGCAGTATTTT.

About this clone: A much larger clone sits a single nucleotide away, making a read error possible. Since no conserved phenylalanine or tryptophan closes the CDR3, a read error is the likely cause. V usage is TRBV9 and J usage is TRBJ2-7; the D gene is possibly TRBD1 (5 bases). Germline V lookup: CDR1 SGDLS, CDR2 YYNGEE. The CDR3 consists of 14 residues. The V end lost 1 base, the J end lost 0 bases, and 8 bases lay between the germline ends. This chain's CDR3 is CASSVSTASYEQYS. The CDR3 DNA is TGTGCCAGCAGCGTATCGACAGCCTCCTACGAGCAGTACTCC.

To note about this clone: This sample also contains other DNA sequences that code for the same CDR3. The chain carries TRBV7-2 and TRBJ2-6; D gene ambiguous. Trimming removed 1 base at V and 1 base at J, with 5 bases between. CDR3 length: 15 amino acids. Per the germline V gene, CDR1 is SGHTA and CDR2 is FQGNSA. The CDR3 DNA follows: TGTGCCAGCAGCTTAGTGGGATCTGGGGCCAACGTCCTGACTTTC. It specifies CASSLVGSGANVLTF.

The chain has TRBV28 and TRBJ2-1; 9 bases map to TRBD2. Germline CDR1 reads MDHEN; CDR2 reads SYDVKM. Trimming removed 4 bases from V and 5 bases from J; junction bases left unmatched: 9. This CDR3 is built from 16 residues. The CDR3 sequence: CASSSISGRPHNEQFF. CDR3 sequence (DNA): TGTGCCAGCAGTTCTATAAGCGGGAGGCCCCACAATGAGCAGTTCTTC.

The chain uses TRBV18 and TRBJ2-3; 8 bases align to TRBD1. Germline V gene data show CDR1 as KGHSH and CDR2 as LQKENI. This CDR3 comprises 15 residues. The V and J ends lost 5 bases and 2 bases, in that order; junction bases with no gene match: 6. The CDR3: CASSVQGVYTDTQYF. DNA of the CDR3: TGTGCCAGCTCAGTACAGGGGGTGTACACAGATACGCAGTATTTT.

V is TRBV30 and J is TRBJ2-6; 8 bases are a match to TRBD1. Germline V gene sequence: CDR1 GTSNPN, CDR2 SVGIG (reference sequence). The CDR3 is 15 residues long. V shed 5 bases and J 0 bases; nucleotides not matched to a gene: 3. The CDR3 protein is CAWDRGYSGANVLTF. The CDR3 DNA sequence: TGTGCCTGGGACAGGGGCTACTCTGGGGCCAACGTCCTGACTTTC.

Regarding this clone: This clone may be a read error of a much larger clone one base away. The CDR3 protein is CAWSYSAHETQYF. The CDR3 DNA is TGTGCCTGGAGTTATAGCGCCCATGAGACCCAGTACTTC. The J gene is TRBJ2-5, the V gene TRBV30; tentative D call: TRBD2 (5 bases). The CDR3 extends over 13 amino acids. Germline CDR1 reads GTSNPN; CDR2 reads SVGIG (reference sequence). Trimming pared 2 bases from V and 5 bases from J, leaving 12 bases between.

The rearrangement uses TRBV5-5 and TRBJ2-2, with TRBD1 matching over 8 bases. The CDR3 totals 14 residues. V was pared by 2 bases and J by 6 bases, with 3 bases of the junction left unmatched. Germline loops: CDR1 SGHKS, CDR2 YYEKEE (reference sequence). The CDR3 region is CASSFQGASGELFF. The CDR3, as DNA: TGTGCCAGCAGCTTTCAGGGGGCGTCCGGGGAGCTGTTTTTT.

Here the CDR3 DNA reads TGTGCCAGCAGCAGGCACGGGTTACTAACTCAAGAGACCCAGTACTTC. This translates into CASSRHGLLTQETQYF. V usage is TRBV14 and J usage is TRBJ2-5; no clear D gene. Trimming left V 5 bases short and J 2 bases short, with 18 bases between. The CDR3 contains 16 residues. Germline V CDR1 and CDR2: SGHDN, FVKESK.

The chain joins TRBV5-4 to TRBJ2-3, with 11 bases lining up with TRBD2. The CDR3 is 16 residues long. Germline V CDR1 and CDR2: SGHNT, YYREEE (reference sequence). With 1 base clipped from V and 6 bases from J, the junction kept 7 bases outside the gene matches. DNA for the CDR3: TGTGCCAGCAGCTTGCGTCTAGCGGGAGGCGCGGATACGCAGTATTTT. This sequence encodes CASSLRLAGGADTQYF.

The chain recombines TRBV19 with TRBJ1-4; 7 nucleotides align to TRBD1. V lost 6 bases, J lost 4 bases, and 5 bases stayed unmatched. Germline V CDR1 and CDR2: LNHDA, SQIVND (reference sequence). The CDR3 runs 14 residues. The CDR3 nucleotides are TGTGCCAGTAGCTCGGGACAGAGTAATGAAAAACTGTTTTTT. Translation: CASSSGQSNEKLFF.

This rearrangement joins TRBV6-1 to TRBJ2-5, with D hard to call. Trimming cost V 8 bases and J 5 bases, with 15 bases left between them. The germline V gene encodes CDR1 MNHNS and CDR2 SASEGT. The CDR3 runs to 13 residues. The CDR3 spells CASVSSLYETQYF. In DNA, the CDR3 is TGTGCCAGCGTGAGCTCCCTTTACGAGACCCAGTACTTC.

For this clone: A junction boundary mismatches the germline segment, possibly from a read error. V is TRBV4-2 and J is TRBJ2-1; D possibly uses TRBD1 or TRBD2 (5 bases each). This CDR3 contains 16 residues. Germline V gene data show CDR1 as LGHNA and CDR2 as YNFKEQ. CDR3 nucleotides: TGTGCCAGCAGACCACGAGAGGGGAGCTCCTACAATGAGCGGTTCTTC. Protein sequence: CASRPREGSSYNERFF.

This chain joins TRBV14 and TRBJ1-1; D remains unclear. The CDR3 sequence is 14 residues long. V was cut by 3 bases and J by 9 bases, with 17 bases left in between. From germline, CDR1 is SGHDN and CDR2 FVKESK. The CDR3: CASSQLGPPLQAFF. The CDR3, as DNA: TGTGCCAGCAGCCAGCTAGGGCCACCTCTGCAAGCTTTCTTT.

The rearrangement joins TRBV15 to TRBJ2-3; the match to TRBD2 covers 9 bases. This CDR3 has 17 residues. Trimming removed 2 bases from V and 2 bases from J; junction bases left unmatched: 8. Germline V gives CDR1 LNHNV, CDR2 YYDKDF (reference sequence). Here the CDR3 DNA reads TGTGCCACCAGCAGACTAGGGACTAGCAGAGACACAGATACGCAGTATTTT. Protein product: CATSRLGTSRDTDTQYF.

The J gene is TRBJ2-1, the V gene TRBV21-1; the D call of TRBD2 is as the table states it, not checked on the DNA. TRBV21-1 is a documented pseudogene. CDR3 length equals 17 residues. The CDR3 nucleotides read TGTGCCAGCAGCTCACCCCGAGGCTCCCCCGGGGACAATGAGCAGTTCTTC. This codes for CASSSPRGSPGDNEQFF.

This chain connects TRBV7-8 to TRBJ2-7; tentative D call: TRBD1 (6 bases). With 1 base removed from V and 6 bases from J, the gap between germline ends came to 13 bases. The CDR3 has 14 residues. Germline V gene data show CDR1 as SGHVS and CDR2 as FQNEAQ. The CDR3 DNA reads TGTGCCAGCAGCTTAGGGGGGCGTTCGTTCGAGCAGTACTTC. It translates to CASSLGGRSFEQYF. The whole variable domain, filled in from reference TRBV7-8 and TRBJ2-7, reads GAGVSQSPRYKVAKRGQDVALRCDPISGHVSLFWYQQALGQGPEFLTYFQNEAQLDKSGLPSDRFFAERPEGSVSTLKIQRTQQEDSAVYLCASSLGGRSFEQYFGPGTRLTVT.

The J gene is TRBJ2-7, the V gene TRBV5-1, with 11 nucleotides matching TRBD2. Trimming cost V 3 bases and J 7 bases; bases outside gene matches: 9. Per germline, CDR1 SGHRS and CDR2 YFSETQ. CDR3 length: 15 residues. The CDR3 DNA is TGCGCCAGCAGCTCCCGACTAGCGGGACCCTTTGAGCAGTACTTC. The encoded protein is CASSSRLAGPFEQYF. The full variable domain, with the rest looked up from reference TRBV5-1 and TRBJ2-7, is KAGVTQTPRYLIKTRGQQVTLSCSPISGHRSVSWYQQTPGQGLQFLFEYFSETQRNKGNFPGRFSGRQFSNSRSEMNVSTLELGDSALYLCASSSRLAGPFEQYFGPGTRLTVT.

The chain carries TRBV5-4 and TRBJ1-2, with D perhaps matching TRBD1 (5 bases). Germline values: CDR1 SGHNT, CDR2 YYREEE (reference sequence). CDR3 length: 13 residues. Trimming pared 2 bases from V and 8 bases from J, leaving 13 bases between. CDR3 bases: TGTGCCAGCAGCTTAACAGGTTCGGGAGGCTACACCTTC. Its translation is CASSLTGSGGYTF.

The chain combines TRBV12-2 with TRBJ2-7. TRBV12-2 is noted as a pseudogene. The CDR3 is 16 residues long. CDR3 sequence (DNA): TGTGCAAGTCGCAAGGCCGCCAGAGTTATCTCCTACGAGCAGTACTTC. It encodes CASRKAARVISYEQYF.

In its sample, this clone was seen a few times. The J gene is TRBJ2-7, the V gene TRBV7-6; D may be TRBD1 (6 bases). With 4 bases removed from V and 3 bases from J, the gap between germline ends came to 16 bases. The CDR3 is 15 residues long. The germline gives CDR1 SGHVS, CDR2 FNYEAQ. CDR3 sequence (DNA): TGTGCCAGCAGCTCCGTTGAGGGGGTCGGCTACGAGCAGTACTTC. It translates to CASSSVEGVGYEQYF.

Concerning this clone itself: The sample contains more than one DNA sequence encoding this CDR3. The genes are TRBV6-5 and TRBJ2-2; 12 nucleotides align to TRBD2. The CDR3 runs 16 residues. CDR1 and CDR2 from the germline V gene are MNHEY and SVGAGI. V shed 0 bases, J shed 4 bases, and the junction held 0 bases outside the gene matches. CDR3 sequence: CASSYSTSGGTGELFF. The CDR3 region has the DNA TGTGCCAGCAGTTACTCGACTAGCGGGGGCACCGGGGAGCTGTTTTTT.

Remarks on this clone: Just one base apart from a much larger clone, this may be a read error. The gene calls are TRBV5-1 and TRBJ2-4; TRBD1 matches 9 bases. Per the germline V gene, CDR1 is SGHRS and CDR2 is YFSETQ. The CDR3 covers 16 residues. J lost 0 bases, V lost 2 bases, and 3 bases had no gene match. In DNA form, the CDR3 reads TGCGCCAGCAGCTTCGGACAGGGGCTAGCCAAAAACATTCAGTACTTC. Amino acid sequence: CASSFGQGLAKNIQYF.

The chain carries TRBV7-8 and TRBJ2-7; possible D gene TRBD1, 6 bases. CDR1 and CDR2 from the germline V gene are SGHVS and FQNEAQ. This CDR3 region has 15 residues. V was pared by 5 bases and J by 0 bases, with 14 bases between. This chain's CDR3 is CASSAHRAYSYEQYF. The CDR3 DNA reads as TGTGCCAGCAGCGCCCACAGGGCATACTCCTACGAGCAGTACTTC.

This chain connects TRBV4-2 to TRBJ1-3, with no clear D. The germline V and J ends were trimmed by 0 bases and 0 bases, with 12 bases remaining between them. The CDR3 is 17 residues long. Germline CDR1 LGHNA, CDR2 YNFKEQ. The DNA of the CDR3 is TGTGCCAGCAGCCAAGATGGCAACCACGACTCTGGAAACACCATATATTTT. Translation: CASSQDGNHDSGNTIYF.

The chain recombines TRBV9 with TRBJ2-3; 9 nucleotides agree with TRBD1. The CDR3 consists of 15 residues. CDR1 SGDLS and CDR2 YYNGEE come from the germline V gene. The V segment lost 3 bases and the J segment 6 bases; nucleotides outside the gene matches: 8. The CDR3 protein is CASSAWGQGLDTQYF. The DNA of the CDR3 is TGTGCCAGCAGCGCGTGGGGACAGGGATTGGATACGCAGTATTTT.

This sequence joins TRBV5-5 and TRBJ2-7; 10 bases match TRBD2. V shed 4 bases, J shed 2 bases, and the junction held 9 bases outside the gene matches. The CDR3 totals 16 residues. Germline CDR1 and CDR2: SGHKS and YYEKEE (reference sequence). CDR3 amino acids: CASSPTGTSAAYEQYF. CDR3 DNA sequence: TGTGCCAGCAGCCCAACCGGGACTAGCGCGGCCTACGAGCAGTACTTC.

The chain combines TRBV7-3 with TRBJ2-1, with D perhaps TRBD2 (5 bases). Germline CDR1 reads SGHTA; CDR2 reads FQGTGA. The germline V and J ends were trimmed by 5 bases and 11 bases, with 16 bases remaining between them. CDR3 length: 13 residues. The CDR3 protein is CASSPGLLNKQFF. The DNA for the CDR3 is TGTGCCAGCAGCCCCGGACTCCTGAATAAGCAGTTCTTC.

This clone was seen only once. This chain connects TRBV7-7 to TRBJ2-1; 9 positions match TRBD1. Unmatched junction bases numbered 6, after V lost 6 bases and J lost 9 bases. Germline V gene lookup returns CDR1 SSHAT and CDR2 FNYEAQ (reference sequence). This CDR3 has 13 amino acids. In DNA, the CDR3 is TGTGCCAGCAGTCCAACAGGGGGCGGTGAGCAGTTCTTC. It encodes CASSPTGGGEQFF.

This chain joins TRBV6-1 and TRBJ2-5; D is uncertain. V gave up 5 bases and J gave up 5 bases, with 9 bases separating them. The CDR3 covers 12 residues. CDR1 is MNHNS, CDR2 SASEGT, per germline. The CDR3 DNA reads TGTGCCAGCAGTTGGTTGGAGGAGACCCAGTACTTC. It translates to CASSWLEETQYF.